One and the same sample provided the 17 T cell receptor beta chains below, sequenced in a study of T cell repertoires in cytomegalovirus infection. TCRdb redid the calling of the reads with MiXCR, one entry per CDR3 protein. The table lists around 250,000 distinct CDR3 sequences, about 18% of them singletons. The sample was CD8+ T cells from PBMCs. These receptor sequences come from a human donor in good health (CMV status not recorded). Some clones in this sample may be carry-over from other donors' samples.

This clonotype was recorded many times. The genes are TRBV7-2 and TRBJ1-2; D is unclear. The CDR3 extends over 12 amino acids. Germline CDR1 is SGHTA and CDR2 is FQGNSA. V was clipped by 1 base and J by 8 bases, with 8 bases between them. The CDR3 nucleotides are TGTGCCAGCAGCTTAGACGTTCGGGGCTACACCTTC. This sequence encodes CASSLDVRGYTF.

The chain employs TRBV5-6 and TRBJ2-7; 8 positions agree with TRBD1. Unmatched junction bases numbered 6, after V lost 4 bases and J lost 0 bases. CDR1 and CDR2 (germline): SGHDT, YYEEEE. This CDR3 contains 15 residues. CDR3 sequence (DNA): TGTGCCAGCAGCAGTACAGGGGGAAACTCCTACGAGCAGTACTTC. It encodes CASSSTGGNSYEQYF.

This clonotype occurred a few times. The V call is TRBV19, the J call TRBJ1-6; a possible D gene is TRBD1 (5 bases). Germline V lookup: CDR1 LNHDA, CDR2 SQIVND (reference sequence). CDR3 length: 15 amino acids. The V and J ends lost 6 bases and 4 bases respectively, with 13 bases between them. CDR3 sequence: CASRSTEFYNSPLHF. CDR3 coding DNA: TGTGCCAGTAGGTCGACAGAATTTTATAATTCACCCCTCCACTTT. The full variable domain, rest sourced from reference TRBV19 and TRBJ1-6, is DGGITQSPKYLFRKEGQNVTLSCEQNLNHDAMYWYRQDPGQGLRLIYYSQIVNDFQKGDIAEGYSVSREKKESFPLTVTSAQKNPTAFYLCASRSTEFYNSPLHFGNGTRLTVT.

This clonotype was picked up many times. This sequence joins TRBV11-1 and TRBJ2-7, with a weak D call TRBD1 (6 bases). This CDR3 spans 15 amino acids. Trimming left V 1 base short and J 8 bases short, with 18 bases between. CDR1 SGHAT and CDR2 FQDESV come from the germline V gene (reference sequence). CDR3 sequence (DNA): TGTGCCAGCAGCTTAGAGTTCCGACAGGATCTCAAGCAGTACTTC. It specifies CASSLEFRQDLKQYF.

This rearrangement joins TRBV12-3 or TRBV12-4 to TRBJ2-7, with D hard to call. The V end was cut by 6 bases, the J end by 4 bases, with 10 bases between. The CDR3 consists of 12 residues. The CDR3 is CASSYDGYEQYF. As DNA, the CDR3 is TGTGCCAGCAGCTATGATGGTTACGAGCAGTACTTC.

This clonotype was observed many times. The V call is TRBV12-3 or TRBV12-4, the J call TRBJ1-4, with a weak D call TRBD1 (5 bases). This CDR3 comprises 14 residues. V lost 3 bases and J lost 6, with 11 bases in between. Here the CDR3 reads CASSFRGLYEKLFF. In DNA, the CDR3 is TGTGCCAGCAGTTTTAGGGGTTTGTATGAAAAACTGTTTTTT.

There are a few counts of this clonotype. This rearrangement joins TRBV20-1 to TRBJ2-7, with 10 bases identical to TRBD1. The CDR3 totals 13 residues. Losses at the gene ends were 7 bases for V and 3 bases for J; bases not matched to a gene: 6. Looked up from germline, CDR1 is DFQATT and CDR2 is SNEGSKA (reference sequence). The CDR3 sequence: CSVPGQGIYEQYF. The CDR3 DNA reads TGCAGTGTCCCGGGACAGGGGATCTACGAGCAGTACTTC.

The table lists this clonotype with a few counts. The chain links TRBV28 to TRBJ2-3; D call uncertain. Germline CDR1 is MDHEN and CDR2 is SYDVKM. V lost 6 bases and J lost 1, with 11 bases in between. The CDR3 is 14 amino acids. The CDR3 DNA reads as TGTGCCAGCAGCGAGCAGAGGCGCACAGATACGCAGTATTTT. Encoded protein: CASSEQRRTDTQYF.

The chain uses TRBV4-1 and TRBJ1-1; D not certain. The CDR3 covers 17 residues. The V gene lost 0 bases and the J gene lost 4 bases, with 18 bases spanning the gap. From germline, CDR1 is MGHRA and CDR2 YSYEKL. CDR3 coding DNA: TGCGCCAGCAGCCAAGATGGTCCAGGCGGGTACGTCACTGAAGCTTTCTTT. Protein sequence: CASSQDGPGGYVTEAFF.

The chain joins TRBV12-3 or TRBV12-4 to TRBJ1-2, with D perhaps TRBD1 (5 bases). V was pared by 7 bases and J by 7 bases, with 13 bases between. The CDR3 consists of 12 residues. CDR3 bases: TGTGCCAGCACCCTTGGGGCCAGTGGCTACACCTTC. Its translation is CASTLGASGYTF.

This clonotype was counted only a few times. The V call is TRBV6-2 or TRBV6-3, the J call TRBJ1-1; a weak D match, TRBD1 (5 bases). V gave up 0 bases and J gave up 3 bases, with 20 bases separating them. This CDR3 spans 18 amino acids. CDR1 is MNHEY and CDR2 is SVGEGT in the germline V gene. The CDR3 DNA follows: TGTGCCAGCAGTTACTCGGAACCGGGACGCGGATTCGACACTGAAGCTTTCTTT. It specifies CASSYSEPGRGFDTEAFF.

This clonotype appeared a few times. V usage is TRBV11-3 and J usage is TRBJ2-5; 7 positions match TRBD1. CDR1 SGHNT and CDR2 YENEEA come from the germline V gene. The CDR3 has 17 residues. J was trimmed by 5 bases and V by 3 bases; bases with no gene match: 15. The CDR3 region is CASSLEPDRVFRETQYF. CDR3 nucleotides: TGTGCCAGCAGCTTGGAGCCCGACAGGGTCTTTCGGGAGACCCAGTACTTC.

This clonotype came up a few times. The V and J genes are TRBV5-1 and TRBJ2-1; 8 bases align to TRBD2. The CDR3 covers 17 residues. V trimming: 0 bases; J trimming: 4 bases; junction bases outside the gene matches: 9. The germline V gene encodes CDR1 SGHRS and CDR2 YFSETQ. The CDR3 reads CASSLDPRGDPYNEQFF. In nucleotides, the CDR3 is TGCGCCAGCAGCTTGGATCCGCGGGGGGATCCTTACAATGAGCAGTTCTTC.

This clonotype was counted many times. The chain recombines TRBV7-9 with TRBJ2-5; D tentatively fits TRBD1 or TRBD2 (5 bases each). Germline V gene sequence: CDR1 SEHNR, CDR2 FQNEAQ (reference sequence). The CDR3 runs 15 residues. V shed 5 bases and J shed 4 bases, with 17 bases lying between them. Written as DNA, the CDR3 is TGTGCCAGCAGCCCGGGATTACAGGTCCGAGAGACCCAGTACTTC. It codes for CASSPGLQVRETQYF.

This clonotype was counted only a few times. The rearrangement joins TRBV29-1 to TRBJ2-7; TRBD1 is a possible D gene (5 bases). Germline V gene lookup returns CDR1 SQVTM and CDR2 ANQGSEA. V was trimmed by 6 bases and J by 6 bases, leaving 15 bases between them. This CDR3 is built from 12 residues. In DNA, the CDR3 is TGCAGCGTGACATTTCTGGGGCTCGAGCAGTACTTC. Protein sequence: CSVTFLGLEQYF.

This clonotype was recorded many times. The chain combines TRBV6-1 with TRBJ2-5; TRBD1 is a possible D gene (7 bases). CDR1 MNHNS and CDR2 SASEGT come from the germline V gene. The CDR3 length is 15 residues. V was pared by 4 bases and J by 2 bases, with 14 bases between. This chain's CDR3 is CASSGLRDRQETQYF. CDR3 DNA sequence: TGTGCCAGCAGTGGTTTGCGGGACAGACAAGAGACCCAGTACTTC.

This clonotype was observed at least ten times. The gene calls are TRBV6-2 or TRBV6-3 and TRBJ1-1; D remains unclear. The germline CDR1 and CDR2 sequences are MNHEY and SVGEGT. Trimming stripped 5 bases from V and 2 bases from J, with 15 bases between. CDR3 length equals 15 residues. CDR3 amino acids: CASSKMGKKNTEAFF. CDR3 nucleotide sequence: TGTGCCAGCAGTAAAATGGGGAAAAAAAACACTGAAGCTTTCTTT.